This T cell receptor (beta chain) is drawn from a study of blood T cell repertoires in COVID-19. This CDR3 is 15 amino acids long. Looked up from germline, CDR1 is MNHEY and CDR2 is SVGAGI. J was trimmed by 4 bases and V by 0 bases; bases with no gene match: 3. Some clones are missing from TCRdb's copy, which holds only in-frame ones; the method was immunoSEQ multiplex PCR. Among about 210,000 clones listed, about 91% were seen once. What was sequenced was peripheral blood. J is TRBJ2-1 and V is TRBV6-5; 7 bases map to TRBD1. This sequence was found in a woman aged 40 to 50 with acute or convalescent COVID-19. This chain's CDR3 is CASSYSTGIYNEQFF. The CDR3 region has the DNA TGTGCCAGCAGTTACTCGACAGGGATTTACAATGAGCAGTTCTTC.